Listed here are 3 T cell receptor beta chains from one sample, sequenced in a study of shared clonotypes between healthy human individuals. Assay: immunoSEQ multiplex PCR; the TCRdb copy retains only in-frame clones and omits some. The table has 1.4 million to 1.5 million clones, roughly 95% seen once. The sequenced sample was naive CD4+ T cells sorted from blood. Subset: CD45RA+ positively selected. These receptors came from a man aged 25 to 40 in good health.

The V gene is TRBV5-1, the J gene TRBJ2-7, with D possibly matching TRBD1 (6 bases). The V and J ends lost 0 bases and 4 bases respectively, with 14 bases between them. This CDR3 comprises 15 residues. Looked up from germline, CDR1 is SGHRS and CDR2 is YFSETQ. The CDR3 nucleotides are TGCGCCAGCAGCTTGGTGACAGGTGGGAATTACGAGCAGTACTTC. Translation gives CASSLVTGGNYEQYF. Combining the CDR3 with reference TRBV5-1 and TRBJ2-7 gives the whole variable domain KAGVTQTPRYLIKTRGQQVTLSCSPISGHRSVSWYQQTPGQGLQFLFEYFSETQRNKGNFPGRFSGRQFSNSRSEMNVSTLELGDSALYLCASSLVTGGNYEQYFGPGTRLTVT.

The CDR3 spells CASRSGGQGATYEQYF. CDR3 nucleotides: TGTGCCAGCAGATCGGGGGGACAGGGGGCAACGTACGAGCAGTACTTC. The chain couples TRBV28 to TRBJ2-7; TRBD1 matches at 12 bases. The germline CDR1 and CDR2 sequences are MDHEN and SYDVKM. J gave up 4 bases and V 6 bases, and 10 bases lay outside the gene matches. The CDR3 sequence is 16 residues long.

This clone was counted once. The DNA of the CDR3 is TGTGCCACCAGCACCAGACTAGCGCGATACAATGAGCAGTTCTTC. Its translation: CATSTRLARYNEQFF. The rearrangement joins TRBV15 to TRBJ2-1; TRBD2 matches 8 bases. The CDR3 totals 15 residues. Trimming took 4 bases from V and 4 from J; bases not matched to a gene: 6. Germline loops: CDR1 LNHNV, CDR2 YYDKDF (reference sequence).